These 21 T cell receptor beta chains share one sample of origin, sequenced in a study of T cell clonality in common variable immunodeficiency. This table comes from immunoSEQ multiplex PCR, and its TCRdb copy is limited to in-frame clones, with some not included. The sample was found to contain about 64,000 clones, and every one recurs. The material sequenced was peripheral blood mononuclear cells. The receptor set was obtained from a person between 18 and 75 years old in good health.

This clone was recorded many times. The CDR3 end lies 3 residues beyond the end of the read and is filled in from the germline J gene. The rearrangement joins TRBV24-1 to TRBJ1-1; TRBD1 is a possible D gene (6 bases). The germline V and J ends were trimmed by 9 bases and 5 bases, with 36 bases remaining between them. This CDR3 has 20 residues. CDR1 and CDR2 (germline): KGHDR, SFDVKD. CDR3 sequence: CATSTAGQSTAGALGTEAFF. The CDR3 bases that were read are TGTGCCACCTCAACCGCGGGACAAAGCACAGCCGGAGCTCTGGGGACTGAA.

This clone was detected many times. The DNA ends 3 residues before the CDR3 does, and the rest of the CDR3 is filled in from the germline J gene. The chain has TRBV29-1 and TRBJ1-1; no definite D call. Germline CDR1 SQVTM, CDR2 ANQGSEA. The length of the CDR3 is 11 residues. V was clipped by 7 bases and J by 3 bases, with 9 bases between them. CDR3 DNA, as far as it was read: TGCAGCGCGACGGCGGACACTGAA. It translates to CSATADTE. The entire CDR3 protein is CSATADTEAFF.

At least ten counts were recorded for this clone. The CDR3 end lies 3 residues beyond the end of the read and is filled in from the germline J gene. The chain recombines TRBV20-1 with TRBJ1-5, with D possibly being TRBD1 (5 bases). The CDR3 runs 14 residues. The germline V gene encodes CDR1 DFQATT and CDR2 SNEGSKA (reference sequence). The ends were cut back, 6 bases at V and 0 bases at J, with 12 bases in the middle. Incomplete CDR3 DNA: TGCAGTGCCAAGACAGAATATAGCAATCAGCCC. It translates to CSAKTEYSNQP. The CDR3, in full, reads CSAKTEYSNQPQHF.

This clone was seen repeatedly, ten times or more. The read terminates 3 residues before the CDR3 end, so the remaining end is supplied by the germline J gene. The chain combines TRBV9 with TRBJ2-5; 9 bases align to TRBD2. Trimming took 0 bases from V and 4 from J; bases not matched to a gene: 10. The CDR3 runs to 17 residues. Germline CDR1 and CDR2: SGDLS and YYNGEE. CDR3 in amino acids: CASSVEPWGSGRETQYF. Partial CDR3 DNA: TGTGCCAGCAGCGTAGAACCCTGGGGTAGCGGGAGAGAGACC.

In its sample, this clone was seen many times. The observed sequence ends 3 residues before the CDR3 terminus, with the missing tail filled in from the germline J gene. The J gene is TRBJ1-2, the V gene TRBV11-3; perhaps TRBD1 as D (6 bases). V dropped 5 bases and J dropped 4 bases, with 8 bases sitting between them. CDR1 and CDR2 (germline): SGHNT, YENEEA. The CDR3 is 12 residues long. The part of the CDR3 DNA that was read is TGTGCCAGCAGCGGGGGGGCCTATGGC. It translates to CASSGGAYG. The CDR3, in full, reads CASSGGAYGYTF.

This clone was picked up many times. Coverage ceases 3 residues before the CDR3 finishes, and the germline J gene fills in the end. The V gene is TRBV27, the J gene TRBJ1-5, with TRBD1 as a possible D gene (6 bases). CDR3 size: 15 residues. Germline V gene data show CDR1 as MNHEY and CDR2 as SMNVEV (reference sequence). V lost 4 bases to trimming and J lost 2 bases, with 12 bases between them. CDR3 DNA (partial): TGTGCCAGCAGTTCCCGGGGGGCGGGCAATCAGCCC. It specifies CASSSRGAGNQP. In full, the CDR3 is CASSSRGAGNQPQHF.

This clone was observed at least ten times. The DNA ends 3 residues before the CDR3 does, and the rest of the CDR3 is filled in from the germline J gene. The J gene is TRBJ2-3, the V gene TRBV7-9, with D possibly being TRBD2 (6 bases). Trimming pared 5 bases from V and 6 bases from J, leaving 15 bases between. Germline CDR1 reads SEHNR; CDR2 reads FQNEAQ (reference sequence). This CDR3 spans 14 amino acids. CDR3 in amino acids: CASSPGLFGDTQYF. The sequenced part of the CDR3 DNA is TGTGCCAGCAGCCCGGGACTGTTCGGGGATACG.

In its sample, this clone was seen many times. The read terminates 3 residues before the CDR3 end, so the remaining end is supplied by the germline J gene. The rearrangement joins TRBV23-1 to TRBJ1-5, with TRBD1 identical over 7 bases. TRBV23-1 is placed among ORFs of uncertain function. The CDR3 runs 16 residues. Trimming took 3 bases from V and 3 from J; bases not matched to a gene: 8. The part of the CDR3 DNA that was read is TGCGCCAGCAGTCATCTCGACAGGGTCGCCAATCAGCCC. Translated: CASSHLDRVANQP. The whole CDR3 sequence is CASSHLDRVANQPQHF.

This clone occurred many times. The CDR3 end is not reached by the read, which stops 3 residues before it; the germline J gene fills it in. The chain employs TRBV20-1 and TRBJ2-3; D is tentatively TRBD1 or TRBD2 (6 bases each). The germline CDR1 and CDR2 sequences are DFQATT and SNEGSKA (reference sequence). V was trimmed by 3 bases and J by 6 bases, leaving 13 bases between them. This CDR3 spans 13 amino acids. The CDR3 loop reads CSASKQGRDTQYF. The part of the CDR3 DNA that was read is TGCAGTGCTAGCAAGCAGGGGAGGGATACG.

This clone was found many times. The observed sequence ends 3 residues before the CDR3 terminus, with the missing tail filled in from the germline J gene. The chain links TRBV4-1 to TRBJ1-2, with TRBD1 matching 11 bases. The CDR3 has 14 amino acids. Germline CDR1 is MGHRA and CDR2 is YSYEKL. Trimming cost V 4 bases and J 3 bases; bases outside gene matches: 1. The covered CDR3 bases are TGCGCCAGCAGCCTGGGACAGGGGGACTATGGC. Translation gives CASSLGQGDYG. The complete CDR3 reads CASSLGQGDYGYTF.

This clone was seen at least ten times. Sequencing ends 3 residues short of the CDR3 end; the germline J gene provides the rest. The genes are TRBV7-6 and TRBJ2-2; tentative D call: TRBD1 (5 bases). From germline, CDR1 is SGHVS and CDR2 FNYEAQ. This CDR3 comprises 15 residues. The germline V and J ends were trimmed by 5 bases and 6 bases, with 16 bases remaining between them. CDR3 DNA (partial): TGTGCCAGCAGCGCCCGCCCAGGGTTTGCCGGGGAG. This encodes CASSARPGFAGE. The full CDR3 sequence reads CASSARPGFAGELFF.

This clone was seen only a few times. The read finishes 3 residues shy of the CDR3 end, and the germline J gene is used to complete it. The chain links TRBV10-2 to TRBJ2-7; 10 nucleotides align to TRBD2. The V gene end was trimmed by 3 bases and the J gene end by 2 bases; junction bases not matched to a gene: 4. The CDR3 is 15 amino acids. The V gene's germline CDR1 is WSHSY and CDR2 SAAADI. Incomplete CDR3 DNA: TGCGCCAGCAGTGACGGAGCGGGAGGGACCTACGAG. Translation gives CASSDGAGGTYE. The whole CDR3 region reads CASSDGAGGTYEQYF.

This clone was recorded at least ten times. The read finishes 3 residues shy of the CDR3 end, and the germline J gene is used to complete it. V gene TRBV12-3 or TRBV12-4 combines with J gene TRBJ2-2; 7 positions match TRBD2. The V segment lost 2 bases and the J segment 6 bases; nucleotides outside the gene matches: 3. The CDR3 extends over 14 amino acids. The covered CDR3 bases are TGTGCCAGCAGTTTATTGGGGGGGGCCGGGGAG. It translates to CASSLLGGAGE. The full CDR3 reads CASSLLGGAGELFF.

At least ten counts were recorded for this clone. The read falls 3 residues short of the CDR3 end, and the missing part is taken from the germline J gene. The chain links TRBV7-9 to TRBJ1-5, with a tentative D call TRBD1 (6 bases). Germline CDR1 is SEHNR and CDR2 is FQNEAQ (reference sequence). The V end was cut by 1 base, the J end by 2 bases, with 9 bases between. This CDR3 is built from 15 residues. Partial CDR3 DNA: TGTGCCAGCAGCTTAGGAGGGGGAGGCAATCAGCCC. The encoded protein is CASSLGGGGNQP. The CDR3 as a whole reads CASSLGGGGNQPQHF.

At least ten counts were recorded for this clone. The read falls 3 residues short of the CDR3 end, and the missing part is taken from the germline J gene. This rearrangement joins TRBV10-1 to TRBJ1-1, with D hard to call. CDR3 size: 14 residues. Per germline, CDR1 WNHNN and CDR2 SYGVQD (reference sequence). With 5 bases removed from V and 1 base from J, the gap between germline ends came to 11 bases. CDR3 DNA, as far as it was read: TGCGCCAGCAGTTCTTCTTTCGGGAACACTGAA. It codes for CASSSSFGNTE. In full, the CDR3 is CASSSSFGNTEAFF.

This clone showed up many times. The CDR3 end falls 3 residues outside the read, so it is completed with the germline J gene. The rearrangement uses TRBV20-1 and TRBJ1-2, with 7 bases lining up with TRBD1. The V segment lost 0 bases and the J segment 2 bases; nucleotides outside the gene matches: 6. The CDR3 runs to 15 residues. CDR1 is DFQATT, CDR2 SNEGSKA, per germline (reference sequence). Here the CDR3 reads CSARDRNRGNYGYTF. Partial CDR3 DNA: TGCAGTGCTAGAGATCGGAACAGGGGAAACTATGGC.

This clone showed up many times. The read finishes 3 residues shy of the CDR3 end, and the germline J gene is used to complete it. The V gene is TRBV19, the J gene TRBJ2-4; perhaps TRBD1 as D (6 bases). The CDR3 covers 13 residues. The V and J ends lost 3 bases and 6 bases respectively, with 9 bases between them. Germline loops: CDR1 LNHDA, CDR2 SQIVND (reference sequence). CDR3 residues: CASSISGVNIQYF. CDR3 bases read: TGTGCCAGTAGTATTTCAGGGGTAAACATT.

This clone was counted ten times or more. The CDR3 is cut off 3 residues early in the read; its end comes from the germline J gene. V usage is TRBV9 and J usage is TRBJ2-1; D possibly corresponds to TRBD2 (5 bases). The germline V gene has CDR1 SGDLS and CDR2 YYNGEE. V gave up 3 bases and J gave up 2 bases, with 12 bases separating them. The CDR3 sequence is 15 residues long. CDR3 in amino acids: CASSAGSGTYNEQFF. The CDR3 DNA, read in part, is TGTGCCAGCAGCGCTGGCAGCGGAACCTACAATGAG.

About this clone itself: The CDR3 extends 3 residues past the end of the read, so its final part is completed from the germline J gene. The J gene is TRBJ1-3, the V gene TRBV18; TRBD1 might be the D (5 bases). This CDR3 comprises 19 residues. Between the trimmed V and J ends, which lost 0 bases and 0 bases, there was a span of 18 bases. CDR1 and CDR2 (germline): KGHSH, LQKENI. This CDR3 reads CASSPPNSPGTTSGNTIYF. CDR3 DNA, as far as it was read: TGTGCCAGCTCACCACCGAACTCTCCCGGGACTACCTCTGGAAACACC.

This clone was counted at least ten times. The read terminates 3 residues before the CDR3 end, so the remaining end is supplied by the germline J gene. The chain joins TRBV19 to TRBJ2-7; D gene unclear. V lost 3 bases to trimming and J lost 3 bases, with 9 bases between them. This CDR3 spans 13 amino acids. The germline gives CDR1 LNHDA, CDR2 SQIVND (reference sequence). This CDR3 is CASSMYTGYEQYF. The sequenced CDR3 bases are TGTGCCAGTAGTATGTACACGGGCTACGAG. Filled out from reference TRBV19 and TRBJ2-7, the complete variable domain reads DGGITQSPKYLFRKEGQNVTLSCEQNLNHDAMYWYRQDPGQGLRLIYYSQIVNDFQKGDIAEGYSVSREKKESFPLTVTSAQKNPTAFYLCASSMYTGYEQYFGPGTRLTVT.

This clone was counted ten times or more. The read terminates 3 residues before the CDR3 end, so the remaining end is supplied by the germline J gene. The chain couples TRBV30 to TRBJ1-1, with TRBD1 identical over 8 bases. V dropped 5 bases and J dropped 1; count of bases not matched to a gene: 3. The CDR3 covers 13 residues. Germline V gives CDR1 GTSNPN, CDR2 SVGIG (reference sequence). CDR3 loop: CAWGQGKNTEAFF. The CDR3 bases that were read are TGTGCCTGGGGACAGGGAAAGAACACTGAA.